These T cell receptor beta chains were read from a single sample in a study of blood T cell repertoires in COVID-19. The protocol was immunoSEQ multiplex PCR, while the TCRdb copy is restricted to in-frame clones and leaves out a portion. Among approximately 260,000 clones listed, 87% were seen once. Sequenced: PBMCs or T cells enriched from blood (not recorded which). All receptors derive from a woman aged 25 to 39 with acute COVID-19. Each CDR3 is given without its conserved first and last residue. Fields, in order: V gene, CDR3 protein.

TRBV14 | ASSRNRGRNTEAF
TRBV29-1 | SGLLVYNEQF
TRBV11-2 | ASSPLKTGTENYGYT
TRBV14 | ASGQQGYEQF
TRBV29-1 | SVEDAGWLALGYT
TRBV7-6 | ASSSTYRGVNSPLH
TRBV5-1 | ASSLLPSGPFSEQF
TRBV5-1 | ASGLAGGDTGELF
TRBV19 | ASTSLSSGKGTDTQY
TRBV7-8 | ASSLQETQY
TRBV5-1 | ASSDTKRDTQY
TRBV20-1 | SASLVPSGYEQY
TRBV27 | ASSSNRGQSSGNTIY
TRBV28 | ASSLQGGTRSPLH
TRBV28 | ASSPPNPRAGELF
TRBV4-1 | ASSQVLLGQPGADTQY
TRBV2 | ASSETSTNEKLF
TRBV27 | ASSPRQGRASSYEQY
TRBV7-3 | ASSPGLGSYEQY
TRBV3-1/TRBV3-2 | ASSPGTGNQPQH
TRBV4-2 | ASSQGRTNEKLF
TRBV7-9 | ASSLSRGGSETQY
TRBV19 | ASSSYTGFSPLH
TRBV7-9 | ASTLGKAGIYGYT
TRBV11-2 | ASSRGTSPVSSYNEQF
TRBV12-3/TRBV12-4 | ASSWGGETQY
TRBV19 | ASSTPPGTEGNSPLH
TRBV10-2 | ASSEAGSNSPLH
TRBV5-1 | ASSLVGGGAQETQY
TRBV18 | ASSWRGQGNTGELF
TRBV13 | ASSTPPRGGIGELF
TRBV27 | ASSFRLAGFSYNEQF
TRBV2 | ASKFGWDTGELF
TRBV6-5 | ASSYFDRDSPLH
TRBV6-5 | ASNTDFQETQY
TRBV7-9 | ASSQLAGRTGELF
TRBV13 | ASSVRTSGPVIYQETQY
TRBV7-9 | ASSLVRTEDEAF
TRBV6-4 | AKGTSGSMYTQY
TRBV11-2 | ASSPLDLTDTQY
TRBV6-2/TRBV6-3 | ASSYRDRELGEQF